This T cell receptor (beta chain) appears in the sequencing data of a study of blood T cell repertoires in COVID-19. CDR3 size: 14 residues. The V gene's germline CDR1 is SGDLS and CDR2 YYNGEE. Trimming pared 4 bases from V and 5 bases from J, leaving 15 bases between. It was during active infection that Seattle patients were enrolled and then longitudinally followed. Here immunoSEQ multiplex PCR was the method, and the copy in TCRdb shows in-frame clones only, minus some. The repertoire holds about 150,000 clones, with 75% to 85% as singletons. This rearrangement joins TRBV9 to TRBJ1-1; D is unclear. The receptor was derived from an older woman with COVID-19, enrolled during active disease. The sequenced sample was peripheral blood. Here the CDR3 reads CASSIRPERTEAFF. The DNA for the CDR3 is TGTGCCAGCAGCATCCGACCGGAGCGGACTGAAGCTTTCTTT.